This T cell receptor beta chain is drawn from a study of early T cells in non-severe SARS-CoV-2 infection (dated by TCRdb to about 2021). Context from the whole study: Because TCR sequencing was done on bulk RNA from unsorted whole blood, the alpha and beta chains could not be paired.

Study-wide findings and limitations: VDJdb matching was skewed toward anti-spike CD8 responses and likely underestimated virus-specific expansions, missing private and CD4 specificities.

Comments on this clonotype: The antigen it binds to is not known. The input lacks base qualities; no much larger clone sits a single base away.

Deletion took 6 bases off V and 2 bases off J, with a span of 17 bases between the germline ends. There are 16 amino acids in the CDR3, from cysteine to phenylalanine inclusive. Only CDR3 DNA is held: 48 bases, read in frame from base 1. Per the germline V gene, SGHTA is the CDR1 and FQGNSA is the CDR2. Libraries were made using 5' RACE. Sequencing instrument: NextSeq 500. To correct for sequencing error and PCR bias, the TCR library protocol tagged individual cDNA molecules with unique molecular identifiers. Both TCR alpha and beta chains were sequenced, and tight co-correlation was observed between alpha and beta sequence abundances in each sample. From the authors' description of their analysis: Decombinator V4 was used to annotate the V gene, J gene and CDR3 of the TCR sequences. TCRs were defined as expanded if a significant change between any two time points was detected under a Poisson model with p below 0.0001. TCR abundances were normalised to the total number of TCRs sequenced per sample and were expressed as counts per million. MAIT TCRs were defined by TRAV1-2 paired with TRAJ12, TRAJ20 or TRAJ33, and iNKT TCRs by TRAV10 paired with TRAJ18. A search of VDJdb, accessed on 1 November 2021, was run for TCRs annotated to CMV, EBV and SARS-CoV-2, with TCRs annotated for multiple antigens excluded. TCRdb applied fastp at Q25 and MiXCR to the public reads, then kept only in-frame beta chains. Duplicate CDR3 protein sequences are folded into a single record with the most common DNA and genes. TCRdb's processing, not the authors', yielded these V and J calls. The sample table records about 44,000 distinct CDR3 sequences; about a quarter of these occur just once. The top ten clonotypes cover under 6% of the sample.

Set within a cohort of healthcare workers in London, UK, this nested case-control study involved weekly PCR testing of nasopharyngeal swabs along with blood sampling. Between 23 and 31 March 2020, the week of the UK lockdown, healthcare workers were enrolled and then followed up weekly for as long as 16 weeks. The sample was whole blood, taken at baseline. This sequence was found in an adult who was a healthcare worker with PCR-confirmed SARS-CoV-2 infection or an uninfected control (not recorded which). The chain is assembled from TRBV7-2 and TRBJ2-1; tentative D gene TRBD2, with 6 bases matching. The DNA is as follows: TGTGCCAGCAGAAAGGAGGGGCTTAGGACCTACAATGAGCAGTTCTTC. Translated, this is CASRKEGLRTYNEQFF.